Shown below are 8 T cell receptor beta chains from a single sample sequenced in a study of blood T cell repertoires in COVID-19. Sequenced by immunoSEQ multiplex PCR; TCRdb stores in-frame clones only, minus some. The sample comprises approximately 290,000 clones, 75% to 95% of which are singletons, and roughly 1.1% rests with the top ten. Sequencing used PBMCs or T cells enriched from blood (not recorded which). All receptors come from a woman aged 25-40 years who had recovered from COVID-19.

The chain links TRBV3-1 (or the pseudogene TRBV3-2) to TRBJ1-1, with D uncertain. CDR3 length: 13 amino acids. Germline CDR1 LGHDT, CDR2 YNNKEL (reference sequence). The V end lost 6 bases, the J end lost 0 bases, and 8 bases lay between the germline ends. CDR3 coding DNA: TGTGCCAGCAGGGCTGGCATGAACACTGAAGCTTTCTTT. Protein product: CASRAGMNTEAFF.

The rearrangement joins TRBV18 to TRBJ2-1; D is possibly TRBD1 (7 bases). This CDR3 is built from 14 residues. V lost 4 bases and J 7 bases, leaving 14 bases between the germline ends. Germline V gene data show CDR1 as KGHSH and CDR2 as LQKENI. CDR3 bases: TGTGCCAGCTCACAGACAGGGAGGCAGAATGAGCAGTTCTTC. As protein: CASSQTGRQNEQFF. Full variable domain (rest looked up from reference TRBV18 and TRBJ2-1): NAGVMQNPRHLVRRRGQEARLRCSPMKGHSHVYWYRQLPEEGLKFMVYLQKENIIDESGMPKERFSAEFPKEGPSILRIQQVVRGDSAAYFCASSQTGRQNEQFFGPGTRLTVL.

The chain is built from TRBV7-3 and TRBJ2-2; 10 nucleotides match TRBD2. This CDR3 comprises 16 residues. Germline CDR1 and CDR2: SGHTA and FQGTGA. Germline trimming cut 2 bases from V and 5 bases from J; bases unmatched to any gene: 5. The CDR3 sequence: CASSLASGSRTGELFF. CDR3 sequence (DNA): TGTGCCAGCAGCTTAGCTAGCGGGAGTAGGACCGGGGAGCTGTTTTTT.

The V gene is TRBV2, the J gene TRBJ2-7; 7 bases line up with TRBD2. V dropped 3 bases and J dropped 6; count of bases not matched to a gene: 8. The CDR3 totals 14 residues. Germline V gene sequence: CDR1 SNHLY, CDR2 FYNNEI. The CDR3 reads CASSEAGTNGEQYF. In nucleotides, the CDR3 is TGTGCCAGCAGTGAGGCCGGGACTAACGGCGAGCAGTACTTC.

This chain links TRBV5-4 with TRBJ2-7; D uncertain. Trimming shortened V by 2 bases and J by 7 bases, and 19 bases separated the two germline ends. The CDR3 length is 15 residues. The germline V gene encodes CDR1 SGHNT and CDR2 YYREEE (reference sequence). CDR3 DNA: TGTGCCAGCAGCTTTACCCCTACTTTAGCTAAAGAGCAGTACTTC. Protein: CASSFTPTLAKEQYF.

The chain recombines TRBV5-1 with TRBJ2-5; TRBD1 agrees at 9 bases. This CDR3 region has 14 residues. Trimming cost V 3 bases and J 7 bases; bases outside gene matches: 7. Germline V gives CDR1 SGHRS, CDR2 YFSETQ. The CDR3 protein is CASSSRTGEGTQYF. As DNA, the CDR3 is TGCGCCAGCAGCTCCCGGACAGGGGAAGGGACCCAGTACTTC.

Points on this clone: The junction does not match germline at one end; this may be a read error. The chain recombines TRBV28 with TRBJ1-2; possibly TRBD1 for D (6 bases). Germline V gives CDR1 MDHEN, CDR2 SYDVKM. The length of the CDR3 is 15 residues. The CDR3 sequence is CASSLWGAPNYGYTF. The CDR3 DNA is TGTGCCAGCAGCTTATGGGGGGCCCCTAACTATGGCTACACCTTC.

The rearrangement links TRBV19 to TRBJ1-3, with unresolved D. There are 15 residues in the CDR3. Germline-derived CDR1 and CDR2 are LNHDA and SQIVND (reference sequence). V lost 0 bases, J lost 1 base, and 7 bases lay in between. The CDR3 reads CASSIDHFSGNTIYF. As DNA, the CDR3 is TGTGCCAGTAGTATAGATCATTTTTCTGGAAACACCATATATTTT. Combining the CDR3 with reference TRBV19 and TRBJ1-3 gives the whole variable domain DGGITQSPKYLFRKEGQNVTLSCEQNLNHDAMYWYRQDPGQGLRLIYYSQIVNDFQKGDIAEGYSVSREKKESFPLTVTSAQKNPTAFYLCASSIDHFSGNTIYFGEGSWLTVV.